These T cell receptor beta chains were read from a single sample in a study of T-cell memory formation after mild COVID-19. TCRdb redid the calling of the 5' RACE reads with MiXCR, one entry per CDR3 protein. The sample records approximately 400,000 distinct CDR3 sequences, over 15% being singletons. The specimen sequenced was PBMCs or a T cell subset sorted from them (not recorded which). Every receptor here comes from a man between 18 and 35 years old who had mild COVID-19 (a few samples of this study predate the infection). Cell type and time point are not known. CDR3s include the opening cysteine and the closing phenylalanine or tryptophan. D genes are given only for firm matches. Rows give clone size only sometimes, using once, few, many, or a class for an expanded clone.

j_call v_call clone_size d_call cdr3_nt cdr3_aa
TRBJ2-3 TRBV10-3 many TRBD2 TGTGCCACCGGACTAGCGGGACCCACAGATACGCAGTATTTT CATGLAGPTDTQYF
TRBJ2-7 TRBV5-1 few NA TGCGCCAGCAGCTTGGGGGGAGTAGCTTGGGAGCAGTACTTC CASSLGGVAWEQYF
TRBJ1-1 TRBV2 NA NA TGTGCCAGCAGCCTCAGGGGACCGACTGAAGCTTTCTTT CASSLRGPTEAFF
TRBJ1-5 TRBV18 few NA TGTGCCAGCTCACTAAAATACAGGGAGGGCAATCAGCCCCAGCATTTT CASSLKYREGNQPQHF
TRBJ2-1 TRBV12-3/TRBV12-4 NA NA TGTGCCAGCAGTTCTCCGGACGGCTACAGTTACAATGAGCAGTTCTTC CASSSPDGYSYNEQFF
TRBJ2-5 TRBV2 NA NA TGTGCCAGCAGTGCTGATCTTGATGGGACCCAGTACTTC CASSADLDGTQYF
TRBJ1-1 TRBV7-2 many NA TGTGCCAGCAGCTTAGATCGGTCGAACACTGAAGCTTTCTTT CASSLDRSNTEAFF
TRBJ1-6 TRBV7-2 few NA TGTGCCAGCAGCTTAGAGGGATCAGGGTCTAATTCACCCCTCCACTTT CASSLEGSGSNSPLHF
TRBJ2-7 TRBV5-5 few NA TGTGCCAGCAGCTTTGGTGGCGGGGCGGCCTTCGAGCAGTACTTC CASSFGGGAAFEQYF
TRBJ1-3 TRBV5-1 many NA TGCGCCAGCAGCCCCGGGACATCGTCTGGAAACACCATATATTTT CASSPGTSSGNTIYF
TRBJ2-1 TRBV7-2 many TRBD2 TGTGCCAGCAGCTTTCCGCGGGGGGCCGTGAATGAGCAGTTCTTC CASSFPRGAVNEQFF
TRBJ1-5 TRBV27 few TRBD1 TGTGCCAGCAGTTTCGGGACAGATAGCAATCAGCCCCAGCATTTT CASSFGTDSNQPQHF
TRBJ1-5 TRBV25-1 NA NA TGTGCCAGCAGCGACGGACGGACAGAGCATTTT CASSDGRTEHF
TRBJ2-1 TRBV7-8 few NA TGTGCCAGCAGCCAAACACCCGTGGGGGGGCCCTACAATGAGCAGTTCTTC CASSQTPVGGPYNEQFF
TRBJ1-1 TRBV7-6 few TRBD1 TGTGCCAGCAGCCCAACGACAGGGACGATAGGCACTGAAGCTTTCTTT CASSPTTGTIGTEAFF
TRBJ1-6 TRBV12-3/TRBV12-4 NA NA TGTGCCAGCAGTTTCCAGGGTCCCTATAATTCACCCCTCCACTTT CASSFQGPYNSPLHF
TRBJ2-4 TRBV7-9 NA NA TGTGCCAGCAGCTTGGTAACAGGCAAAAACATTCAGTACTTC CASSLVTGKNIQYF
TRBJ1-1 TRBV7-2 few TRBD1 TGTGCCAGCAGCGGCCGACAGGGGGAGAACACTGAAGCTTTCTTT CASSGRQGENTEAFF
TRBJ1-5 TRBV6-1 many TRBD1 TGTGCCAGCAGTGGATTGACAGGGTTGGATCAGCCCCAGCATTTT CASSGLTGLDQPQHF
TRBJ2-1 TRBV19 NA NA TGTGCCAGTACGGGAGTCCATAGCTCCTACAATGAGCAGTTCTTC CASTGVHSSYNEQFF
TRBJ1-6 TRBV20-1 NA NA TGCAGTGCCCTGGCCAGAGGAGGTTCACCCCTCCACTTT CSALARGGSPLHF
TRBJ2-1 TRBV29-1 NA TRBD2 TGCAGCGTCGCGTCTAGCGGGGGTTCCTACAATGAGCAGTTCTTC CSVASSGGSYNEQFF
TRBJ2-5 TRBV7-2 few NA TGTGCCAGCAGCCAAGTGGGGGGTTCGCGAGAGACCCAGTACTTC CASSQVGGSRETQYF
TRBJ1-1 TRBV24-1 NA NA TGTGCCACCAGTGATTTGGGGGGCACTGAAGCTTTCTTT CATSDLGGTEAFF
TRBJ2-3 TRBV7-2 few NA TGTGCCAGCCCCCGGGAGAGGGGGCGCACAGATACGCAGTATTTT CASPRERGRTDTQYF
TRBJ2-1 TRBV6-1 NA NA TGTGCCAGCAGCGCCGTGGGGCATGAGCAGTTCTTC CASSAVGHEQFF
TRBJ2-3 TRBV4-2 few NA TGTGCCAGCAGCCAGCCGGACTACTCAGATACGCAGTATTTT CASSQPDYSDTQYF
TRBJ1-4 TRBV7-9 few TRBD1 TGTGCCAGCAGAGACGGACAGGGAAAACTGTTTTTT CASRDGQGKLFF
TRBJ2-2 TRBV7-2 NA NA TGTGCCAGCAGCTTAGTGCCTAGCACGAACACCGGGGAGCTGTTTTTT CASSLVPSTNTGELFF
TRBJ1-6 TRBV7-2 NA TRBD1 TGTGCCAGCAGCCCGAGGACAGGGGAATATTCACCCCTCCACTTT CASSPRTGEYSPLHF
TRBJ2-1 TRBV20-1 few NA TGCAGTGCAGTGGGGGGGGCCCCCTATGAGCAGTTCTTC CSAVGGAPYEQFF
TRBJ2-2 TRBV5-1 NA NA TGCGCCAGCAGCACGGATCCCGTAGGGACCGGGGAGCTGTTTTTT CASSTDPVGTGELFF
TRBJ1-5 TRBV6-5 few TRBD1 TGTGCCAGCAGCCCCAGACAGGGAGTCCAGCCCCAGCATTTT CASSPRQGVQPQHF
TRBJ2-1 TRBV10-3 few TRBD2 TGTGCCATCAGTGATCTAGCGGGGGGTCACAATGAGCAGTTCTTC CAISDLAGGHNEQFF
TRBJ2-7 TRBV5-6 few NA TGTGCCAGCAGCTTCGGGACGGATTACGAGCAGTACTTC CASSFGTDYEQYF
TRBJ1-2 TRBV4-1 few NA TGCGCCAGCAGCCAGCGGTCAGTGGCTAACTATGGCTACACCTTC CASSQRSVANYGYTF
TRBJ1-2 TRBV11-2 few NA TGTGCCAGCAGATCCCCCGGCAGGGACTATGGCTACACCTTC CASRSPGRDYGYTF
TRBJ1-3 TRBV20-1 few NA TGCAGTGCTACTCACACAGACTCTGGAAACACCATATATTTT CSATHTDSGNTIYF
TRBJ1-1 TRBV6-5 few NA TGTGCCAGCAGTTACTCGAACCGGGGCGGAACTGAAGCTTTCTTT CASSYSNRGGTEAFF
TRBJ1-2 TRBV20-1 NA NA TGCAGTGCCTCAAAGTCGGGATATGGTGGCTACACCTTC CSASKSGYGGYTF
TRBJ2-4 TRBV19 NA NA TGTGCCAGTAGTCCCGGCGGGCTACTAGCCAAAAACATTCAGTACTTC CASSPGGLLAKNIQYF
TRBJ1-1 TRBV5-1 NA NA TGCGCCAGCAGCCGTGACCCATACATGAACACTGAAGCTTTCTTT CASSRDPYMNTEAFF
TRBJ2-2 TRBV20-1 NA TRBD1 TGCAGTGCTGTTCCCGGGACAGGGATCACCGGGGAGCTGTTTTTT CSAVPGTGITGELFF
TRBJ2-1 TRBV18 few NA TGTGCCAGCTCACACTCCAATGAGCAGTTCTTC CASSHSNEQFF
TRBJ1-4 TRBV20-1 NA NA TGCAGTGCTCTACAGGAGACTTATGAAAAACTGTTTTTT CSALQETYEKLFF
TRBJ2-3 TRBV29-1 few NA TGCAGCGTTGTCGGGGGGCCCACCACAGATACGCAGTATTTT CSVVGGPTTDTQYF
TRBJ2-3 TRBV15 few TRBD2 TGTGCCACCAGCAGAGATGCTAGCGGGGGGGGCCATACGCAGTATTTT CATSRDASGGGHTQYF
TRBJ2-1 TRBV20-1 NA NA TGCAGTGCTGGGGCGGGTGCCCCCTACAATGAGCAGTTCTTC CSAGAGAPYNEQFF
TRBJ1-4 TRBV4-3 NA NA TGCGCCAGCAGCCATGTCAGGGATGAAAAACTGTTTTTT CASSHVRDEKLFF
TRBJ2-7 TRBV12-3/TRBV12-4 NA TRBD1 TGTGCCAGCAGTTTAGAGGGGGCGGCCTACGAGCAGTACTTC CASSLEGAAYEQYF
TRBJ1-4 TRBV7-9 few TRBD1 TGTGCCAGCAGCTCCACTCGAACATTACAGGGGGGGAATGAAAAACTGTTTTTT CASSSTRTLQGGNEKLFF
TRBJ2-5 TRBV24-1 NA TRBD1 TGTGCCACCAGTGGAGGCAGGGGGGAGACCCAGTACTTC CATSGGRGETQYF
TRBJ1-6 TRBV6-5 few TRBD1 TGTGCCAGCACCCGGCCCGGGACAGGGACTTCACCCCTCCACTTT CASTRPGTGTSPLHF
TRBJ2-7 TRBV5-1 NA NA TGCGCCAGCAGCTCGGGAGCGGACACTGACTACGAGCAGTACTTC CASSSGADTDYEQYF
TRBJ2-3 TRBV9 many NA TGTGCCAGCAGCGTAGATAGAGATACGCAGTATTTT CASSVDRDTQYF
TRBJ1-1 TRBV27 NA NA TGTGCCAGCAGTTTAATCCGATCGGGGAACACTGAAGCTTTCTTT CASSLIRSGNTEAFF
TRBJ1-4 TRBV5-5 NA TRBD1 TGTGCCAGCAGCTTGACAGGGGAAGGCGAAAAACTGTTTTTT CASSLTGEGEKLFF